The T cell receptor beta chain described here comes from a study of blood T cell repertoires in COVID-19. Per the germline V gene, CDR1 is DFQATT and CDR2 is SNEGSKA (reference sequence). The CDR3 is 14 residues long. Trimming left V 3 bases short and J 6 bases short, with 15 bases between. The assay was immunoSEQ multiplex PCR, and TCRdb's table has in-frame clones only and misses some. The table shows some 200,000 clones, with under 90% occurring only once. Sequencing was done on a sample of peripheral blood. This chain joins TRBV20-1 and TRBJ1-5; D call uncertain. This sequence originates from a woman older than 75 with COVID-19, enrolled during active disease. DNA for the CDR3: TGCAGTGCTAGTGTCGGCCTGGGGAGTCAGCCCCAGCATTTT. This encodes CSASVGLGSQPQHF.